This entry concerns a single TCR beta chain. Its antigen remains unidentified. The data were obtained in a study of beta chain features in type 1 diabetes. Per germline, CDR1 SGDLS and CDR2 YYNGEE. The germline V and J ends were trimmed by 0 bases and 0 bases, with 10 bases remaining between them. CDR3 length: 16 amino acids. Overall study results and limits: Researchers caution that PCR might favor shorter templates, equally among patients and controls.

As every portion of the isolated RNA was reverse transcribed, the sequencing read expressed TCRB transcripts. The data were produced by immunoSEQ multiplex PCR, yet TCRdb's version contains in-frame clones alone and is incomplete. The sample consists of 360,000 or so clones, around a fifth of them appearing once. Sort purity for all populations was recorded as exceeding 98%. This sequence joins TRBV9 and TRBJ2-1; D is uncertain. Sequencing was done on a sample of naive CD4+ T cells from blood. This TCR was sampled from a woman under 30 in good health. The CDR3 coding sequence is TGTGCCAGCAGCGTAGCCGGTAGAAGCTCCTACAATGAGCAGTTCTTC. This codes for CASSVAGRSSYNEQFF.